The entry that follows covers one TCR beta chain sequence. The data originate from a study of blood T cell repertoires in COVID-19. Study-wide context: Samples taken during acute and convalescent COVID-19 were collected in the United States, Italy and Spain. T cells, B-cell-depleted T cells, or PBMCs provided the cDNA or gDNA that served as material.

How the authors handled the data: Nucleated cell number was recorded as an estimate derived from reference gene primer amplification. Profiled with immunoSEQ multiplex PCR; TCRdb holds only in-frame clones, not every one. V and J calls and clone size come straight from that table; D and trimming were deduced from the DNA. Among around 66,000 clones listed, about 80% were seen once. V dropped 0 bases and J dropped 3 bases, with 6 bases sitting between them. Germline loops: CDR1 SGHRS, CDR2 YFSETQ. This CDR3 has 13 amino acids. The V call is TRBV5-1, the J call TRBJ1-2; weak D call: TRBD1 (5 bases). The sequence was obtained from a human donor in a cohort sampled during active COVID-19. The sample comprised peripheral blood. Here the CDR3 reads CASSLEGDYGYTF. The CDR3 DNA reads as TGCGCCAGCAGCTTGGAAGGGGACTATGGCTACACCTTC.